The TCR beta chain under discussion was sequenced for a study of blood T cell repertoires in COVID-19. Study in general: Specimens from acute and convalescent COVID-19 originated in the United States, Italy and Spain.

Recruits, aged roughly 18 to 100 years, lived in 24 US areas. Which cohort a participant joined came from the clinical history participants gave. This CDR3 is 16 amino acids long. In germline, CDR1 is MNHNY, CDR2 SVGAGI (reference sequence). V shed 5 bases and J 7 bases; nucleotides not matched to a gene: 9. Authors' methods: Quantification of nucleated cells was approximated via reference gene primer amplification. Using immunoSEQ multiplex PCR, the repertoire was profiled, and TCRdb retains in-frame clones only, with some absent. That table is the source of V, J and clone size, and D and trimming were worked out from the DNA. This sample carries about 250,000 clones, almost 85% of them seen once, and the ten largest clones take about 9.1%.

The receptor's source is a woman between 45 and 60 years old with acute COVID-19. This rearrangement joins TRBV6-6 to TRBJ1-6; 9 bases map to TRBD1. Sequenced: PBMCs or T cells enriched from blood (not recorded which). The CDR3 here is CASSPTGGAGNSPLHF. The CDR3 bases are TGTGCCAGCAGTCCTACAGGGGGCGCGGGGAATTCACCCCTCCACTTT.